These T cell receptor beta chains were read from a single sample in a study of shared clonotypes between healthy human individuals. Method: immunoSEQ multiplex PCR; TCRdb's copy keeps in-frame clones and lacks some. The data hold some 1,100,000 clones, with roughly 74% observed a single time. Sequenced sample: memory CD4+ T cells from PBMCs. The receptors come from a man aged 18 to 29 in good health. Some clones in this sample may be carry-over from other donors' samples. CDR3s include the opening cysteine and the closing phenylalanine or tryptophan. D genes are given only for firm matches. Clone size is shown for a subset of rows, as once, few, many or a class of expanded clone.

J: TRBJ2-2
size: .
D: .
V: TRBV18
CDR3: CASSPRNSDTGELFF
DNA: TGTGCCAGCTCACCACGAAACTCCGACACCGGGGAGCTGTTTTTT

J: TRBJ2-2
size: .
D: .
V: TRBV5-1
CDR3: CASSSTTPGGELFF
DNA: TGCGCCAGCAGCTCCACGACGCCGGGAGGGGAGCTGTTTTTT

J: TRBJ2-7
size: .
D: .
V: TRBV11-2
CDR3: CASSLVWAASYEQYF
DNA: TGTGCCAGCAGCTTAGTGTGGGCAGCCTCCTACGAGCAGTACTTC

J: TRBJ2-1
size: few
D: TRBD2
V: TRBV23-1
CDR3: CASSATSGRKSGNEQFF
DNA: TGCGCCAGCAGCGCGACTAGCGGGAGAAAAAGTGGCAATGAGCAGTTCTTC

J: TRBJ1-1
size: few
D: .
V: TRBV19
CDR3: CASSIGPSTEAFF
DNA: TGTGCCAGTAGTATTGGTCCGTCAACTGAAGCTTTCTTT

J: TRBJ2-7
size: .
D: .
V: TRBV28
CDR3: CASSKVAGSSYEQYF
DNA: TGTGCCAGCAGCAAGGTGGCAGGGAGCTCCTACGAGCAGTACTTC

J: TRBJ2-1
size: .
D: .
V: TRBV7-6
CDR3: CASSRGGAIDEQFF
DNA: TGTGCCAGCAGCCGAGGGGGGGCGATTGATGAGCAGTTCTTC

J: TRBJ2-7
size: .
D: TRBD2
V: TRBV27
CDR3: CASSLSYRTSASYEQYF
DNA: TGTGCCAGCAGTTTATCGTATAGGACTAGCGCCTCCTACGAGCAGTACTTC

J: TRBJ2-7
size: .
D: TRBD1
V: TRBV7-9
CDR3: CASSPGQGVHEQYF
DNA: TGTGCCAGCAGCCCGGGACAGGGGGTACACGAGCAGTACTTC

J: TRBJ2-1
size: .
D: .
V: TRBV27
CDR3: CASSLAGGYNEQFF
DNA: TGTGCCAGCAGTTTAGCGGGTGGTTACAATGAGCAGTTCTTC

J: TRBJ1-2
size: .
D: .
V: TRBV7-2
CDR3: CASSPQGGGYTF
DNA: TGTGCCAGCAGCCCGCAGGGAGGGGGCTACACCTTC

J: TRBJ2-7
size: .
D: TRBD1
V: TRBV4-1
CDR3: CASSQPGQPYEQYF
DNA: TGCGCCAGCAGCCAACCGGGACAGCCCTACGAGCAGTACTTC

J: TRBJ1-5
size: .
D: .
V: TRBV4-1
CDR3: CASSQDAPNSNQPQHF
DNA: TGCGCCAGCAGCCAAGACGCCCCAAATAGCAATCAGCCCCAGCATTTT

J: TRBJ1-1
size: .
D: .
V: TRBV5-1
CDR3: CASSLSRGGTEAFF
DNA: TGCGCCAGCAGCTTGTCACGCGGGGGGACTGAAGCTTTCTTT

J: TRBJ1-4
size: .
D: TRBD1
V: TRBV5-1
CDR3: CASSSGQGLANEKLFF
DNA: TGCGCCAGCAGCTCAGGACAGGGGTTAGCTAATGAAAAACTGTTTTTT

J: TRBJ2-7
size: .
D: TRBD1
V: TRBV27
CDR3: CASSSDRGGYEQYF
DNA: TGTGCCAGCAGTTCAGACAGGGGTGGCTACGAGCAGTACTTC

J: TRBJ1-2
size: .
D: .
V: TRBV28
CDR3: CASSPGPWGYGYTF
DNA: TGTGCCAGCAGTCCTGGACCATGGGGGTATGGCTACACCTTC

J: TRBJ1-4
size: .
D: TRBD1
V: TRBV7-3
CDR3: CASSLTVQGVIEKLFF
DNA: TGTGCCAGCAGCTTAACGGTGCAGGGGGTGATTGAAAAACTGTTTTTT

J: TRBJ2-5
size: .
D: .
V: TRBV6-1
CDR3: CAFQFDGLETQYF
DNA: TGTGCCTTTCAATTCGACGGGTTAGAGACCCAGTACTTC

J: TRBJ1-1
size: .
D: .
V: TRBV28
CDR3: CASSWESEAFF
DNA: TGTGCCAGCAGCTGGGAGAGTGAAGCTTTCTTT

J: TRBJ2-5
size: .
D: .
V: TRBV20-1
CDR3: CSASFQETQYF
DNA: TGCAGTGCTAGTTTCCAAGAGACCCAGTACTTC

J: TRBJ2-1
size: .
D: .
V: TRBV2
CDR3: CASSANSEDEQFF
DNA: TGTGCCAGCAGTGCTAACTCTGAAGATGAGCAGTTCTTC

J: TRBJ2-1
size: .
D: TRBD1
V: TRBV29-1
CDR3: CSVAVPGTVSYNEQFF
DNA: TGCAGCGTTGCTGTCCCCGGGACAGTCTCCTACAATGAGCAGTTCTTC

J: TRBJ2-3
size: .
D: TRBD1
V: TRBV15
CDR3: CATSTLGGGTGSTDTQYF
DNA: TGTGCCACCAGCACACTTGGGGGTGGGACAGGGAGCACAGATACGCAGTATTTT

J: TRBJ2-5
size: .
D: .
V: TRBV25-1
CDR3: CASSELNRARETQYF
DNA: TGTGCCAGCAGTGAGCTTAACAGGGCTCGAGAGACCCAGTACTTC

J: TRBJ1-2
size: .
D: TRBD1
V: TRBV5-1
CDR3: CASRPGTGTHGYTF
DNA: TGCGCCAGCAGACCCGGGACAGGGACCCATGGCTACACCTTC

J: TRBJ2-1
size: .
D: TRBD2
V: TRBV11-3
CDR3: CASSSGLAAQFF
DNA: TGTGCCAGCAGCTCGGGACTAGCGGCGCAGTTCTTC

J: TRBJ1-1
size: .
D: .
V: TRBV7-2
CDR3: CASSLFGGETEAFF
DNA: TGTGCCAGCAGCTTATTTGGGGGGGAGACTGAAGCTTTCTTT

J: TRBJ1-2
size: .
D: TRBD1
V: TRBV28
CDR3: CASSPTGQGNGYTF
DNA: TGTGCCAGCAGTCCCACGGGACAGGGAAATGGCTACACCTTC

J: TRBJ2-5
size: .
D: TRBD2
V: TRBV28
CDR3: CASSIPASGNQETQYF
DNA: TGTGCCAGCAGTATTCCGGCTAGCGGGAACCAAGAGACCCAGTACTTC

J: TRBJ2-5
size: .
D: .
V: TRBV9
CDR3: CASSVIPSGETQYF
DNA: TGTGCCAGCAGCGTAATCCCGAGCGGAGAGACCCAGTACTTC

J: TRBJ2-7
size: .
D: .
V: TRBV2
CDR3: CASSVGSGYEQYF
DNA: TGTGCCAGCAGTGTAGGTAGCGGCTACGAGCAGTACTTC

J: TRBJ2-1
size: .
D: .
V: TRBV15
CDR3: CATSRGGGSNEQFF
DNA: TGTGCCACCAGCCGAGGGGGCGGGAGCAATGAGCAGTTCTTC

J: TRBJ1-5
size: .
D: TRBD1
V: TRBV6-1
CDR3: CASIRTGVQPQHF
DNA: TGTGCCAGCATCAGAACAGGGGTTCAGCCCCAGCATTTT

J: TRBJ2-5
size: .
D: TRBD1
V: TRBV27
CDR3: CASSIGTGEETQYF
DNA: TGTGCCAGCAGTATCGGGACAGGGGAAGAGACCCAGTACTTC

J: TRBJ1-4
size: .
D: .
V: TRBV4-1
CDR3: CASSQGNGARDNEKLFF
DNA: TGCGCCAGCAGCCAGGGAAACGGGGCCCGAGATAATGAAAAACTGTTTTTT

J: TRBJ2-3
size: .
D: .
V: TRBV4-1
CDR3: CASSQDDASSTDTQYF
DNA: TGCGCCAGCAGCCAAGACGACGCCTCTAGCACAGATACGCAGTATTTT

J: TRBJ1-3
size: .
D: .
V: TRBV28
CDR3: CASREPPGTSSGNTIYF
DNA: TGTGCCAGCAGAGAACCTCCGGGGACTAGCTCTGGAAACACCATATATTTT

J: TRBJ2-5
size: .
D: .
V: TRBV10-2
CDR3: CASSESRARQETQYF
DNA: TGCGCCAGCAGTGAGTCGAGGGCCCGACAAGAGACCCAGTACTTC

J: TRBJ2-7
size: .
D: .
V: TRBV5-1
CDR3: CASSFVGDEQYF
DNA: TGCGCCAGCAGCTTCGTGGGGGACGAGCAGTACTTC

J: TRBJ2-2
size: .
D: TRBD1
V: TRBV28
CDR3: CASRGQGRTGELFF
DNA: TGTGCCAGCAGAGGACAGGGTAGGACCGGGGAGCTGTTTTTT